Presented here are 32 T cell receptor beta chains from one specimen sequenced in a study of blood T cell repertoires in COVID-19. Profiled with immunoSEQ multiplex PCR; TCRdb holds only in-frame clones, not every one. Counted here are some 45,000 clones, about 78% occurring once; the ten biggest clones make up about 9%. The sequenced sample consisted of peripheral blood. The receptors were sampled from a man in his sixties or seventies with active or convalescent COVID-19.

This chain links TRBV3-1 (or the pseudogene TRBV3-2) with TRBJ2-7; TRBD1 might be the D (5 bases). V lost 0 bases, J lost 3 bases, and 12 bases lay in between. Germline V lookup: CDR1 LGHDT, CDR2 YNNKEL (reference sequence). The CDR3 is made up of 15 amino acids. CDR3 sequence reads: CASSQDLRTNYEQYF. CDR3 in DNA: TGTGCCAGCAGCCAAGATCTTCGGACAAACTACGAGCAGTACTTC.

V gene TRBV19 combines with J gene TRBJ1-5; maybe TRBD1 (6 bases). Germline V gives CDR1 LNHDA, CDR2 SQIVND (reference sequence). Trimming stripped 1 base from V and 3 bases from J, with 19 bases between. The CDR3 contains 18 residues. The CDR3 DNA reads TGTGCCAGTAGTATAGTAAATCCAGGCAGGGGCGTCAATCAGCCCCAGCATTTT. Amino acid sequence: CASSIVNPGRGVNQPQHF. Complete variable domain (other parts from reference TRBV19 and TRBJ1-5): DGGITQSPKYLFRKEGQNVTLSCEQNLNHDAMYWYRQDPGQGLRLIYYSQIVNDFQKGDIAEGYSVSREKKESFPLTVTSAQKNPTAFYLCASSIVNPGRGVNQPQHFGDGTRLSIL.

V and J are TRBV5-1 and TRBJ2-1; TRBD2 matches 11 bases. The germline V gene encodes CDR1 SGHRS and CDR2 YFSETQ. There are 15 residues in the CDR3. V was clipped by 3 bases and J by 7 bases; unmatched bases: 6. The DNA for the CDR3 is TGCGCCAGCAGCTCCGGGACTAGCGGAGAGAATGAGCAGTTCTTC. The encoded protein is CASSSGTSGENEQFF.

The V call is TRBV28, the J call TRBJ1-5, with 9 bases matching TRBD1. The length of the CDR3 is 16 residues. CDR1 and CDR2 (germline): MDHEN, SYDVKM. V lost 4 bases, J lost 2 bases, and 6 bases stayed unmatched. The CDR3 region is CASSSPDRGGNQPQHF. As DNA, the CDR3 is TGTGCCAGCAGTTCCCCGGACAGGGGAGGCAATCAGCCCCAGCATTTT.

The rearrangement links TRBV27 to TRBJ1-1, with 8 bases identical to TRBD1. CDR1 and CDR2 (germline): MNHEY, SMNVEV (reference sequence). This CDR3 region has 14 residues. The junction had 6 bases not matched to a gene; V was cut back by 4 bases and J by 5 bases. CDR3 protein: CASSWQGAPTEAFF. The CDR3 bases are TGTGCCAGCAGTTGGCAGGGGGCGCCGACTGAAGCTTTCTTT.

Written as DNA, the CDR3 is TGTGCCAGCAGCTTCCTCCCGACAGGCTTGGGGGAAAAACTGTTTTTT. Its translation: CASSFLPTGLGEKLFF. The chain carries TRBV5-5 and TRBJ1-4; the D gene is possibly TRBD1 (6 bases). The CDR3 spans 16 residues. Germline CDR1 is SGHKS and CDR2 is YYEKEE (reference sequence). V shed 2 bases and J shed 8 bases, with 19 bases lying between them.

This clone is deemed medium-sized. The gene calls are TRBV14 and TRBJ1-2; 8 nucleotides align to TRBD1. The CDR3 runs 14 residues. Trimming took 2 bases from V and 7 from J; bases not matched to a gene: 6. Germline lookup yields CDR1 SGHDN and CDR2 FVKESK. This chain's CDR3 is CASSQQGAGSGYTF. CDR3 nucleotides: TGTGCCAGCAGCCAACAGGGGGCGGGGAGTGGCTACACCTTC.

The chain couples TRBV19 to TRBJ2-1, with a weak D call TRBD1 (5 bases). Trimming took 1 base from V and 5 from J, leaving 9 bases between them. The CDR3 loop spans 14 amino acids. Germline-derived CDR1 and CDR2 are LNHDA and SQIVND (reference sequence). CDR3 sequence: CASSIGQYHNEQFF. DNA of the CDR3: TGTGCCAGTAGTATAGGACAGTATCACAATGAGCAGTTCTTC.

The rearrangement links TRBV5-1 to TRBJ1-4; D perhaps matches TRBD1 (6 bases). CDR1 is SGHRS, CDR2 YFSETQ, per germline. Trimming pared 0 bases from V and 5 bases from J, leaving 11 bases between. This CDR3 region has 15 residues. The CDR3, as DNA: TGCGCCAGCAGCTTGGCCGACAGGTTGAATGAAAAACTGTTTTTT. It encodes CASSLADRLNEKLFF.

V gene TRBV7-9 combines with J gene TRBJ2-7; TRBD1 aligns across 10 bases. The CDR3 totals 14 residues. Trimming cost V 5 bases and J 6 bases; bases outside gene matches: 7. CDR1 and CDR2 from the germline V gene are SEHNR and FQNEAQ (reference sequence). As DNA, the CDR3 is TGTGCCAGCAGCCCGGGACAGGGGCCCGGCGAGCAGTACTTC. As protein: CASSPGQGPGEQYF.

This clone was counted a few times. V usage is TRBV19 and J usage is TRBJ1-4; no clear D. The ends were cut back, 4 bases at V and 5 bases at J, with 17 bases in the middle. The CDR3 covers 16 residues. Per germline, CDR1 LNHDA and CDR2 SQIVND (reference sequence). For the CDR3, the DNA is TGTGCCAGTAGTACCCTCAGCGGGGAGGGAAATGAAAAACTGTTTTTT. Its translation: CASSTLSGEGNEKLFF.

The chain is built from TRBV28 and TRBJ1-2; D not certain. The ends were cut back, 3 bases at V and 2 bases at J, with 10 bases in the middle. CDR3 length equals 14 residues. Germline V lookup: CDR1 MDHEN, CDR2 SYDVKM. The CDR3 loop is CASSLAARNYGYTF. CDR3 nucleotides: TGTGCCAGCAGTTTGGCGGCTCGCAACTATGGCTACACCTTC.

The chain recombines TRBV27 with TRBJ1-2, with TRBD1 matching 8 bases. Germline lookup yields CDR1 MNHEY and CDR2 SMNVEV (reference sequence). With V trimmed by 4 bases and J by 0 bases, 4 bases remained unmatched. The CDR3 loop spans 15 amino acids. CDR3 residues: CASSSIQGANYGYTF. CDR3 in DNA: TGTGCCAGCAGTTCTATACAGGGGGCTAACTATGGCTACACCTTC.

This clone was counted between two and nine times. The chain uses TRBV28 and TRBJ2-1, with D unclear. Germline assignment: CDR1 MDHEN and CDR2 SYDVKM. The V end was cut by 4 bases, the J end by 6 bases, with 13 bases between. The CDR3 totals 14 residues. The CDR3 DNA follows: TGTGCCAGCAGTTCTGGTAGTCCCGGCAATGAGCAGTTCTTC. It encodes CASSSGSPGNEQFF.

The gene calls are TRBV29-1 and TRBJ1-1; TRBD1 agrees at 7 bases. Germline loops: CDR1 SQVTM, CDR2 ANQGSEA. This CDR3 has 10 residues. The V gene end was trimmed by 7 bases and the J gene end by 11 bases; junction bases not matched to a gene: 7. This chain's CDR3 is CSAETGNAFF. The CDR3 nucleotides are TGCAGCGCTGAGACAGGGAATGCTTTCTTT.

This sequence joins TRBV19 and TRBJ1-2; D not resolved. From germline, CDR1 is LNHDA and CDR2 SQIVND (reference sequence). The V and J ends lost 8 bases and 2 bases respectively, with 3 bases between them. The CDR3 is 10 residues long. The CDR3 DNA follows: TGTGCCAGTTCGAACTATGGCTACACCTTC. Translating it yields CASSNYGYTF. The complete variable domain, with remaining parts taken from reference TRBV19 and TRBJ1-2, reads DGGITQSPKYLFRKEGQNVTLSCEQNLNHDAMYWYRQDPGQGLRLIYYSQIVNDFQKGDIAEGYSVSREKKESFPLTVTSAQKNPTAFYLCASSNYGYTFGSGTRLTVV.

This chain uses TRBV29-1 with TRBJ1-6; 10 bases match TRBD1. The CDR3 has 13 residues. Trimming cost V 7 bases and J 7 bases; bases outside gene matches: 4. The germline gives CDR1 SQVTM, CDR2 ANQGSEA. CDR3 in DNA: TGCAGCGCTGTGGGACAGGGGAATTCACCCCTCCACTTT. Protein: CSAVGQGNSPLHF.

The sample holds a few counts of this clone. The CDR3 region has the DNA TGTGCCAGCAGTGCTACAGGGGGGACGGGCTACACCTTC. This gives the protein CASSATGGTGYTF. The J gene is TRBJ1-2, the V gene TRBV12-3 or TRBV12-4, with 8 bases fitting TRBD1. This CDR3 is 13 amino acids long. The J segment lost 8 bases and the V segment lost 5 bases, leaving 7 bases of the junction unmatched.

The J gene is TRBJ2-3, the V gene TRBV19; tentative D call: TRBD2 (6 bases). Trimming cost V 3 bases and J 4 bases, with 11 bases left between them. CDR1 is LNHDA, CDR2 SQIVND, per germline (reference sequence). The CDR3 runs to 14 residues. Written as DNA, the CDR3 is TGTGCCAGTAGTATTCTGGAGGGTTCAGATACGCAGTATTTT. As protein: CASSILEGSDTQYF.

The CDR3 spells CATNDLQGSNSPLHF. The CDR3 DNA reads TGTGCCACCAACGACCTACAGGGGTCAAATTCACCCCTCCACTTT. V gene TRBV6-5 combines with J gene TRBJ1-6; 7 bases fit TRBD1. Germline V gene lookup returns CDR1 MNHEY and CDR2 SVGAGI. V lost 10 bases and J lost 7; bases outside the gene matches: 13. This CDR3 contains 15 residues.

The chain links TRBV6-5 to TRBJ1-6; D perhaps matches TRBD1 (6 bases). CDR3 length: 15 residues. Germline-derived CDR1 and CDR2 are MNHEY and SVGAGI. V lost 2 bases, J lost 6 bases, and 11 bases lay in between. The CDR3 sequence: CASSYGGRGNSPLHF. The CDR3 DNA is TGTGCCAGCAGTTACGGGGGCCGAGGTAATTCACCCCTCCACTTT.

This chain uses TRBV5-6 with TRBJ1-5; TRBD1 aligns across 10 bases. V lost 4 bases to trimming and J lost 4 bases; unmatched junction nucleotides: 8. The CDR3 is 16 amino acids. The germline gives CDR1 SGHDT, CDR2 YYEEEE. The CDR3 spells CASSPRDRGTNQPQHF. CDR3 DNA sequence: TGTGCCAGCAGCCCCCGGGACAGGGGAACAAATCAGCCCCAGCATTTT.

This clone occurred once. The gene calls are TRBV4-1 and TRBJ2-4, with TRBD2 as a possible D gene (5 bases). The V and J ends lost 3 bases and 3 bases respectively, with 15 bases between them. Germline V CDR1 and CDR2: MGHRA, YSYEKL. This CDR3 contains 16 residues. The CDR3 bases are TGCGCCAGCAGCCAGAGGCAGGTCGGGGACAAAAACATTCAGTACTTC. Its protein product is CASSQRQVGDKNIQYF.

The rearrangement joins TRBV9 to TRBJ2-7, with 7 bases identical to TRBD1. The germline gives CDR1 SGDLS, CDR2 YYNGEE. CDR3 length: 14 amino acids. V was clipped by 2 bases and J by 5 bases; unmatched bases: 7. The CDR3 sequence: CASSVEGAINEQYF. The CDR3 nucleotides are TGTGCCAGCAGCGTCGAGGGGGCAATAAACGAGCAGTACTTC.

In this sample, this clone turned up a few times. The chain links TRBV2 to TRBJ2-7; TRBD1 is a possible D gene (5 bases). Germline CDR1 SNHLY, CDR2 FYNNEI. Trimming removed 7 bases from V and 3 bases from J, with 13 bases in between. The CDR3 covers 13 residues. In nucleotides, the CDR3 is TGTGCCAGCACTAGGGGCAAAGTCTACGAGCAGTACTTC. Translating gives CASTRGKVYEQYF.

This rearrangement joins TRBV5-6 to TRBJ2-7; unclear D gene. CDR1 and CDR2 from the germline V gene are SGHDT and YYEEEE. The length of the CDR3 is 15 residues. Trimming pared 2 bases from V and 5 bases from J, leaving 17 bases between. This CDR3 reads CASSFVRSLSNEQYF. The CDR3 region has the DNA TGTGCCAGCAGCTTCGTCCGGAGTCTATCTAACGAGCAGTACTTC.

The CDR3 DNA reads TGTGCCAGCAGCAGGACACGGCTGAGGGCCAACGTCCTGACTTTC. As protein: CASSRTRLRANVLTF. J is TRBJ2-6 and V is TRBV5-6; D may be TRBD1 (5 bases). The CDR3 runs 15 residues. The germline V gene encodes CDR1 SGHDT and CDR2 YYEEEE. Trimming shortened V by 4 bases and J by 5 bases, and 13 bases separated the two germline ends.

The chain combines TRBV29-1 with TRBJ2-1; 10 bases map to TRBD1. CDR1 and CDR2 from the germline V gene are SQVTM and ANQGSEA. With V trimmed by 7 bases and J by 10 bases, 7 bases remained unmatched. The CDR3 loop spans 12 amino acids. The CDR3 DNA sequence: TGCAGCGCGTGGGACAGGGGTTGGGAGCAGTTCTTC. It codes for CSAWDRGWEQFF.

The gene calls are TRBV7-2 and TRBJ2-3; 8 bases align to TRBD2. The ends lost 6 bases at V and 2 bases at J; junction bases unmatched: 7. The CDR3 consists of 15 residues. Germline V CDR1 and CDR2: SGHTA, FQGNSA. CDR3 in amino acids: CASRLRGDPTDTQYF. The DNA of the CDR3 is TGTGCCAGCAGACTGCGGGGGGATCCCACAGATACGCAGTATTTT.

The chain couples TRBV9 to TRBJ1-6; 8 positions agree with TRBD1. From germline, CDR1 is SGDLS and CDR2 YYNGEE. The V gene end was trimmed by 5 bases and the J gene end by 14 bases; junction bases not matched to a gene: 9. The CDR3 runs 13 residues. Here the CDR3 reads CASRGQGEGALHF. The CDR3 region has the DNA TGTGCCAGCAGAGGACAGGGTGAGGGGGCCCTCCACTTT. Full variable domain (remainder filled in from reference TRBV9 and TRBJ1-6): DSGVTQTPKHLITATGQRVTLRCSPRSGDLSVYWYQQSLDQGLQFLIQYYNGEERAKGNILERFSAQQFPDLHSELNLSSLELGDSALYFCASRGQGEGALHFGNGTRLTVT.

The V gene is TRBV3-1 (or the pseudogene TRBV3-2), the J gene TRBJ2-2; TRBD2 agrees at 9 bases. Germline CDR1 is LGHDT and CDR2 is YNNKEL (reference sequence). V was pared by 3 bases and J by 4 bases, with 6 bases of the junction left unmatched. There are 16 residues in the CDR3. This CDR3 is CASSHLRGGSTGELFF. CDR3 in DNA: TGTGCCAGCAGCCATTTGCGGGGGGGATCCACCGGGGAGCTGTTTTTT.

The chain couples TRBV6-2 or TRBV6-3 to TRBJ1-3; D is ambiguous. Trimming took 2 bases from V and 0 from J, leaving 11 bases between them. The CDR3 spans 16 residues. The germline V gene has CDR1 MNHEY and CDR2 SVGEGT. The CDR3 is CASSYGEGSSGNTIYF. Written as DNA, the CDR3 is TGTGCCAGCAGTTACGGGGAGGGATCCTCTGGAAACACCATATATTTT.